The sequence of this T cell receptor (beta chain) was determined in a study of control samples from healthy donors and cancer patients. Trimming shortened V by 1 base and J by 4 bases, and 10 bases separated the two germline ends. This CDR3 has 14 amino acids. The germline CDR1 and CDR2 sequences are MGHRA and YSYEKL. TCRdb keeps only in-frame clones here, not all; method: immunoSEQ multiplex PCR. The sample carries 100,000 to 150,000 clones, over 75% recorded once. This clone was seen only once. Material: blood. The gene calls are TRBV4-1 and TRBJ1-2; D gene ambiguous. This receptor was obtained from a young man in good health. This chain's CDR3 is CASSQGPSGYGYTF. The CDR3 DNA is TGCGCCAGCAGCCAAGGTCCCTCCGGCTATGGCTACACCTTC.